This T cell receptor (beta chain) was identified in a study of cytomegalovirus exposure and HLA in healthy donors. Whole-study context: Unique TCR beta sequences numbering about 100 million came from 150 million to 200 million T cells in an earlier analysis.

A word on this clone: No antigen is known for it. Other DNA variants within this sample encode the same CDR3.

Overall study results and limits: Later work showed greater clonal expansion in HLA-associated TCR beta chains than in equally common others. According to an earlier analysis, most TCR beta V segments yielded productive rearrangements about 87% or about 30% of the time. The study put 150 to 200 TCR beta chains on its list as cytomegalovirus-associated.

The V gene lost 4 bases and the J gene lost 15 bases, with 18 bases spanning the gap. The CDR3 loop spans 13 amino acids. CDR1 and CDR2 (germline): SGHTA, FQGTGA. PCR involved 60 Vbeta and 13 Jbeta primers. The repertoire was sequenced with immunoSEQ multiplex PCR; TCRdb's copy has only in-frame clones and lacks some. The sample has a few hundred thousand clones; 80% are singletons. This receptor was obtained from a girl aged 2 to 10 in good health and CMV-seronegative. The gene calls are TRBV7-3 and TRBJ2-2; a weak D match, TRBD2 (5 bases). Sequenced: PBMCs. The CDR3 region is CASSSDHSGKVFF. In DNA, the CDR3 is TGTGCCAGCAGCTCAGACCACTCCGGGAAGGTGTTTTTT.